A selection of T cell receptor beta chains follows, all from one sample in a study of blood T cells in healthy people across ages. TCRdb passed the 5' RACE reads through MiXCR, listing each CDR3 protein once. This table holds approximately 790,000 distinct CDR3 sequences, around 68% found once. Input material: blood. These receptors were obtained from a man younger than 40 in good health. The CDR3 runs from the conserved cysteine through the conserved F or W. D genes are given only for firm matches. Clone sizes are given selectively: once, few, many, or a class where the clone is expanded.

13,TRBV29-1,TRBJ2-1,-,-,TGCAGCGTTGGAGCGAGCGGCTACAATGAGCAGTTCTTC,CSVGASGYNEQFF
19,TRBV3-1,TRBJ2-6,-,-,TGTGCCAGCAGCCAAGATGCCGCCAGGGCCTTTTCTGGGGCCAACGTCCTGACTTTC,CASSQDAARAFSGANVLTF
13,TRBV4-3,TRBJ1-5,few,TRBD1,TGCGCCAGCAGCAACAGGGGAGATCAGCCCCAGCATTTT,CASSNRGDQPQHF
14,TRBV5-1,TRBJ1-5,-,TRBD1,TGCGCCAGCAGCTCAGGGACAGGGGTCCAGCCCCAGCATTTT,CASSSGTGVQPQHF
12,TRBV2,TRBJ2-5,-,-,TGTGCCAGCAGTGTGACCCAAGAGACCCAGTACTTC,CASSVTQETQYF
12,TRBV15,TRBJ2-5,-,-,TGTGCCACCAGCATCACGCAAGAGACCCAGTACTTC,CATSITQETQYF
13,TRBV2,TRBJ2-7,-,-,TGTGCCAGCCGCGGTAATCCGGGCTACGAGCAGTACTTC,CASRGNPGYEQYF
17,TRBV6-5,TRBJ1-1,-,-,TGTGCCAGCAGTTACACTAGCGGGGTATTGGAGAACACTGAAGCTTTCTTT,CASSYTSGVLENTEAFF
15,TRBV29-1,TRBJ2-3,-,-,TGCAGCGTTCCCCCCCGGACCCCTAGCACAGATACGCAGTATTTT,CSVPPRTPSTDTQYF
14,TRBV12-3/TRBV12-4,TRBJ1-5,-,TRBD1,TGTGCCAGCAGTTTAGGCAGGGGGGTTCAGCCCCAGCATTTT,CASSLGRGVQPQHF
16,TRBV7-9,TRBJ2-7,-,-,TGTGCCAGCAGCTTAGGAGCGGGCCCACACTACAATGAGCAGTACTTC,CASSLGAGPHYNEQYF
16,TRBV9,TRBJ2-3,-,TRBD1,TGTGCCAGCAGCGTAGGGGACAGGGGGCAGGGAGATACGCAGTATTTT,CASSVGDRGQGDTQYF
13,TRBV29-1,TRBJ2-3,-,-,TGCAGCGTGGGGGACAAGTCCTGGGGTACGCAGTATTTT,CSVGDKSWGTQYF
11,TRBV29-1,TRBJ1-5,-,-,TGCAGCGCCGGACACGATCAGCCCCAGCATTTT,CSAGHDQPQHF
15,TRBV7-3,TRBJ2-3,-,TRBD2,TGTGCCAGCAGCCAACTAGCGGGGGTGGCAGATACGCAGTATTTT,CASSQLAGVADTQYF
14,TRBV5-1,TRBJ2-5,few,TRBD2,TGCGCCAGCAGCCGACTAGCGGGGAGGGAGACCCAGTACTTC,CASSRLAGRETQYF
13,TRBV20-1,TRBJ2-5,-,-,TGCAGTGCTAGCAGAGATGGCCAAGAGACCCAGTACTTC,CSASRDGQETQYF
16,TRBV18,TRBJ2-1,few,-,TGTGCCAGCTCACCACCCCTACGCCCGGCGACCAATGAGCAGTTCTTC,CASSPPLRPATNEQFF
15,TRBV28,TRBJ2-7,-,TRBD2,TGTGCCAGCAGTTTACGGAGCGGGGGGGCTTTCGAGCAGTACTTC,CASSLRSGGAFEQYF
16,TRBV4-2,TRBJ2-4,-,-,TGTGCCAGCAGCCCATCGCCCGGGACTGAAGGGGACATTCAGTACTTC,CASSPSPGTEGDIQYF
16,TRBV20-1,TRBJ2-3,few,TRBD2,TGCAGTGCTGGGGGGGGCCTAGCGGGGAACTCCTACGAGCAGTATTTT,CSAGGGLAGNSYEQYF
13,TRBV13,TRBJ2-1,-,-,TGTGCCAGCAGCCCGACCCGGCAGTTTTATCAGTTCTTC,CASSPTRQFYQFF
14,TRBV7-9,TRBJ2-5,-,-,TGTGCCAGCAGCTTAAGGGGGGCGTATGAGACCCAGTACTTC,CASSLRGAYETQYF
16,TRBV6-2/TRBV6-3,TRBJ2-1,-,TRBD1,TGTGCCAGCAGAGACCCGGGACAGGGACTGTACAGTGAGCAGTTCTTC,CASRDPGQGLYSEQFF
19,TRBV12-3/TRBV12-4,TRBJ2-1,-,TRBD1,TGTGCCAGCAGTCCCGGCCGAACAGGGGGCCGGAGCTCCTACAATGAGCAGTTCTTC,CASSPGRTGGRSSYNEQFF
15,TRBV4-3,TRBJ2-7,-,TRBD1,TGCGCCAGCAGCCCTATGACAGGGTCCTCCTACGAGCAGTACTTC,CASSPMTGSSYEQYF
14,TRBV28,TRBJ2-7,few,-,TGTGCCAGCAGTTTATACAGGCTCTCGGACGAGCAGTACTTC,CASSLYRLSDEQYF
18,TRBV4-3,TRBJ2-1,-,-,TGCGCCAGCAGCCAGGGAATTGGCCGGGGGAGCTCCTACAATGAGCAGTTCTTC,CASSQGIGRGSSYNEQFF
13,TRBV12-3/TRBV12-4,TRBJ2-3,-,-,TGTGCCAGCAGTGGACAACAGGCGGATACGCAGTATTTT,CASSGQQADTQYF
18,TRBV6-2/TRBV6-3,TRBJ2-7,-,TRBD2,TGTGCCAGCAGTTACCTAGCGGGGGGCCAGAGGGCGGCCTACGAGCAGTACTTC,CASSYLAGGQRAAYEQYF
14,TRBV6-5,TRBJ2-1,-,TRBD1,TGTGCCAGCAGGGCAGGACAGGTCGGGAATGAGCAGTTCTTC,CASRAGQVGNEQFF
17,TRBV10-3,TRBJ2-3,-,TRBD1,TGTGCCATCAATGCACGAGGACAGGAGTCTAGTACAGATACGCAGTATTTT,CAINARGQESSTDTQYF
14,TRBV20-1,TRBJ1-4,-,-,TGCAGTGCTAGAGGCGGTCAGGGGAATGAAAAACTGTTTTTT,CSARGGQGNEKLFF
18,TRBV10-3,TRBJ2-4,-,TRBD1,TGTGCCATCAGTGAGAATCCCGGGACAGGGGGCCTCAAAAACATTCAGTACTTC,CAISENPGTGGLKNIQYF
16,TRBV20-1,TRBJ2-3,-,TRBD2,TGCAGTGCTAGAGTGGATAGCGGGGGGGCGACAGATACGCAGTATTTT,CSARVDSGGATDTQYF